This T cell receptor beta chain comes out of a study of blood T cells in healthy people across ages. Primed by a sample-barcoded 5' primer and a J-beta primer mix, a second PCR proceeded for about 6 to 12 cycles. TCRdb analysed the 5' RACE reads with MiXCR anew, one entry per CDR3 protein. The sample has approximately 810,000 distinct CDR3 sequences, about 37% seen once. Every donor gave about 9 milliliters of peripheral blood. This clonotype has more than one count but fewer than ten. Source material: blood. This TCR was recovered from a man aged 18 to 30 in good health.

CDR3 sequence: CASSYQTRGGTQYF. The CDR3 DNA sequence: TGTGCCAGCAGCTATCAGACTCGGGGTGGCACGCAGTATTTT. This sequence joins TRBV7-9 and TRBJ2-3, with D possibly being TRBD2 (5 bases). The V end was cut by 4 bases, the J end by 9 bases, with 17 bases between. The CDR3 is 14 amino acids. In germline, CDR1 is SEHNR, CDR2 FQNEAQ (reference sequence).